A selection of T cell receptor beta chains follows, all from one sample in a study of blood T cell repertoires in COVID-19. Clones were sequenced by immunoSEQ multiplex PCR, and TCRdb holds only the in-frame ones, with some missing. The data contain 150,000 to 200,000 clones, around 88% of them seen just once; the ten biggest clones take up under 9.5%. The sequenced sample was PBMCs or T cells enriched from blood (not recorded which). Receptors originate from a woman aged 30 to 39 who had recovered from COVID-19. Each CDR3 is given with its conserved first and last residue. D genes are given only for firm matches. The listing skips clone size in some rows; elsewhere it reads once, few, many or a size class.

v_call,j_call,d_call,clone_size,cdr3_nt,cdr3_aa
TRBV19,TRBJ2-7,-,-,TGTGCCAGTAGTGACTACCCCTACGAGCAGTACTTC,CASSDYPYEQYF
TRBV4-1,TRBJ2-1,TRBD2,-,TGCGCCAGCAGCCAAGATGGTTTGCGGGAGTACAATGAGCAGTTCTTC,CASSQDGLREYNEQFF
TRBV10-3,TRBJ2-7,TRBD2,-,TGTGCCATCAGTGTTGGGACGGGACTAGGCTCCTACGAGCAGTACTTC,CAISVGTGLGSYEQYF
TRBV5-3,TRBJ2-1,TRBD2,-,TGTGCCAGAAGCTTGGTCCTAGCGGGAGGTAATGAGCAGTTCTTC,CARSLVLAGGNEQFF
TRBV13,TRBJ1-1,-,few,TGTGCCAGCAGCCGAGAGACAGGCGGAATCCCCGGAGCTTTCTTT,CASSRETGGIPGAFF
TRBV7-3,TRBJ2-7,-,once,TGTGCCAGCAGCTTAAAGGAGGAGGGGAGCTCCTACGAGCAGTACTTC,CASSLKEEGSSYEQYF
TRBV27,TRBJ1-4,-,-,TGTGCCAGCAGAGCGGTGGCCCCTAATGAAAAACTGTTTTTT,CASRAVAPNEKLFF
TRBV30,TRBJ2-2,-,-,TGTGCCTGGAGTAGAGGGAGTCATCCCGGGGAGCTGTTTTTT,CAWSRGSHPGELFF
TRBV7-3,TRBJ2-6,-,-,TGTGCCAGCAGCTTTGGGCAGCTCTCTGGGGCCAACGTCCTGACTTTC,CASSFGQLSGANVLTF
TRBV15,TRBJ2-7,-,-,TGTGCCACAAGGGGGGGGACCTACGAGCAGTACTTC,CATRGGTYEQYF
TRBV9,TRBJ2-3,-,-,TGTGCCAGCAGCGTTAGGGGTAGCACAGATACGCAGTATTTT,CASSVRGSTDTQYF
TRBV28,TRBJ2-7,-,-,TGTGCCAGCAGTTTGTACCAACCTAGTAGCGTCGATTACGAGCAGTACTTC,CASSLYQPSSVDYEQYF
TRBV6-5,TRBJ2-3,-,-,TGTGCCAGCAGCCGAACTAGACCTAGCACAGATACGCAGTATTTT,CASSRTRPSTDTQYF
TRBV28,TRBJ1-2,-,-,TGTGCCAGCAGCATACAGGGAATCTATGGCTACACCTTC,CASSIQGIYGYTF
TRBV29-1,TRBJ2-2,TRBD2,-,TGCAGCGCGAGGGGGCCTAGCGGGACGGGCGGGGAGCTGTTTTTT,CSARGPSGTGGELFF
TRBV2,TRBJ1-1,-,-,TGTGCCAGCAGCCCAAATGTCCAGGGCCATGAAGCTTTCTTT,CASSPNVQGHEAFF
TRBV20-1,TRBJ1-1,TRBD1,-,TGCAGTGCTAGTGACAGGGGGGCGGCTGAAGCTTTCTTT,CSASDRGAAEAFF
TRBV3-1/TRBV3-2,TRBJ1-3,-,-,TGTGCCAGCAGCCACTCCTCTGGAAACACCATATATTTT,CASSHSSGNTIYF
TRBV7-2,TRBJ2-1,-,-,TGTGCCAGCAGCACGGGGACACCCTACAATGAGCAGTTCTTC,CASSTGTPYNEQFF
TRBV4-1,TRBJ2-7,TRBD1,-,TGCGCCAGCAGCCAAGGGGCGACCGGGACAGGGGACTCCTACGAGCAGTACTTC,CASSQGATGTGDSYEQYF
TRBV29-1,TRBJ1-1,TRBD1,-,TGCAGCGTTGAGGTACAGAGGGGGCGTGAAGCTTTCTTT,CSVEVQRGREAFF
TRBV7-6,TRBJ2-2,-,-,TGTGCCAGCAGCTTAGGATTCAGGGTGCTGAACACCGGGGAGCTGTTTTTT,CASSLGFRVLNTGELFF
TRBV5-4,TRBJ1-1,TRBD1,-,TGTGCCAGCAGCGAGACCGGGACAGGGGTTACTGAAGCTTTCTTT,CASSETGTGVTEAFF
TRBV19,TRBJ2-7,TRBD1,-,TGTGCCAGTAGCCGGGACAGGGGCTACGAGCAGTACTTC,CASSRDRGYEQYF
TRBV6-5,TRBJ1-1,-,-,TGTGCCAGCAGTCTAAGGAGTTCTGCTGAAGCTTTCTTT,CASSLRSSAEAFF
TRBV27,TRBJ1-6,-,-,TGTGCCAGCAGTTTACCAGGGGAAAATTCACCCCTCCACTTT,CASSLPGENSPLHF
TRBV28,TRBJ2-4,TRBD1,-,TGTGCCAGCAGTTCCTCCGGGACAGCAAACATTCAGTACTTC,CASSSSGTANIQYF
TRBV5-4,TRBJ2-7,TRBD1,-,TGTGCCAGCAGCTTGGAACGGGACAGCTACGAGCAGTACTTC,CASSLERDSYEQYF
TRBV28,TRBJ2-7,-,-,TGTGCCAGCAGTTTGGACAGTTCCTACGAGCAGTACTTC,CASSLDSSYEQYF
TRBV28,TRBJ1-5,-,-,TGTGCCAGCAGTACCCCACGGACAAGCCCAGGGAGCAATCAGCCCCAGCATTTT,CASSTPRTSPGSNQPQHF
TRBV11-3,TRBJ1-5,-,-,TGTGCCAGCAGCTTAGACCCGCGTCACGGGACTAATCAGCCCCAGCATTTT,CASSLDPRHGTNQPQHF
TRBV28,TRBJ1-5,TRBD1,-,TGTGCCAGCAGAACAGGGGGTTACAATCAGCCCCAGCATTTT,CASRTGGYNQPQHF
TRBV27,TRBJ2-7,-,-,TGTGCCAGCAGTTTAGGAGGGGGCATGTACGAGCAGTACTTC,CASSLGGGMYEQYF
TRBV12-5,TRBJ2-6,TRBD1,-,TGTGCTAGTGGTTTGACGGCGACAGGGGGGAAAGGTGGGGCCAACGTCCTGACTTTC,CASGLTATGGKGGANVLTF
TRBV9,TRBJ2-1,-,-,TGTGCCAGCAGCGGGACTACGGGCGGCTCCTACAATGAGCAGTTCTTC,CASSGTTGGSYNEQFF
TRBV30,TRBJ1-6,TRBD1,-,TGTGCCTGGAGTGCGACAGGGAAAACCAATTCACCCCTCCACTTT,CAWSATGKTNSPLHF
TRBV5-3,TRBJ2-5,TRBD2,-,TGTGCCAGAAGCCTCCGCCGCGGGAGTTGTGAGACCCAGTACTTC,CARSLRRGSCETQYF
TRBV2,TRBJ2-1,TRBD2,-,TGTGCCAGCAGTGAAACGACTAGCGGGGCCTACAATGAGCAGTTCTTC,CASSETTSGAYNEQFF